This entry concerns a single T cell receptor (beta chain). From RNA transcripts, TCR beta CDR3 regions were amplified. Primed by the HTBI set, a first-round RT-PCR was run on the TCR CDR3. TCRdb called the multiplex PCR reads again in MiXCR, with one record for every CDR3 protein. Of about 200,000 distinct CDR3 sequences listed, 17% are singletons. This specimen belongs to a study of T cells in Graves' hyperthyroidism and ophthalmopathy. This receptor was identified in a woman in her forties or fifties with Graves' hyperthyroidism. Material for sequencing was blood.

The CDR3 is CASSQGSNTGELFF. CDR3 nucleotide sequence: TGCGCCAGCAGCCAGGGCAGTAACACCGGGGAGCTGTTTTTT. The chain recombines TRBV4-1 with TRBJ2-2; D is ambiguous. The CDR3 covers 14 residues. Germline V CDR1 and CDR2: MGHRA, YSYEKL. Trimming removed 3 bases at V and 2 bases at J, with 7 bases between.